This TCR beta chain was found in a study of response to subunit inactivated influenza vaccine. This clonotype has only a few counts. In TCRdb, the RT-PCR reads were re-called with MiXCR into one record per CDR3 protein. The table records about 520,000 distinct CDR3 sequences, around 9.9% of them present only once. Germline V gene sequence: CDR1 SGHVS, CDR2 FNYEAQ. The CDR3 runs to 15 residues. The V gene lost 6 bases and the J gene lost 2 bases, with 15 bases spanning the gap. The chain combines TRBV7-6 with TRBJ2-3; D is possibly TRBD1 or TRBD2 (6 bases each). Material: PBMCs from blood, obtained roughly 45 days after vaccination. This clonotype was obtained from a man in his fifties or sixties who received an inactivated influenza vaccine. CDR3 residues: CASRGGQPDTDTQYF. CDR3 DNA sequence: TGTGCCAGCAGAGGGGGGCAGCCCGACACAGATACGCAGTATTTT.